This TCR beta chain stems from a study of CXCR3-negative and CXCR3-positive naive CD8 T cells. Germline CDR1 reads SGHNT; CDR2 reads YYREEE (reference sequence). This CDR3 comprises 13 residues. Carrying UMI labels, the TRB cDNA libraries were prepared through 5' RACE. After re-calling the 5' RACE reads, TCRdb lists one entry per CDR3 protein, DNA absent. In total, the table holds approximately 8,500 distinct CDR3 sequences. Study results and limitations: Diversity proved comparably high across both naive subsets and much lower in memory CD8+ cells. Surface CD5 was comparable between naive subsets; TCR strength was inferred from TRB CDR3 properties.

Comment on this clonotype: Antigen unknown.

This TCR came from a human donor in good health. Some clones in this sample may be carry-over from other donors' samples. V gene TRBV5-4 combines with J gene TRBJ2-7; lacking DNA, the TRBD1 call made by TCRdb goes unchecked. The sequencing sample was made of naive CXCR3- CD8+ T cells from blood. Stated subset: CD45RO-CCR7+CD27+CD95- naive CD8+ T cells lacking CXCR3 (TNR3-). CDR3 amino acids: CASSLWGAGKQYF.